Sequencing of this TCR beta chain was carried out in a study of blood T cell repertoires in COVID-19. At the level of the study: From the United States, Italy and Spain came samples of acute and convalescent COVID-19. T cells, B-cell-depleted T cells, or PBMCs supplied cDNA or gDNA.

One Seattle source followed patients from active infection through their disease course. TCRdb keeps only in-frame clones here, not all; method: immunoSEQ multiplex PCR. The sample records about 150,000 clones, 85% being singletons. The CDR3 totals 15 residues. CDR1 is KGHSH and CDR2 is LQKENI in the germline V gene. V was pared by 6 bases and J by 1 base, with 12 bases between. The rearrangement uses TRBV18 and TRBJ2-2; the D gene is possibly TRBD2 (5 bases). Sequencing was done on a sample of peripheral blood. This clonotype originated in a woman between 55 and 75 years old with COVID-19, enrolled during active disease. CDR3: CASSPRTGNTGELFF. CDR3 coding DNA: TGTGCCAGCTCTCCCAGGACTGGGAACACCGGGGAGCTGTTTTTT.